What follows describes a single T cell receptor beta chain. The antigen is not known. With a J-beta primer mix and a sample-barcoded 5' primer, a second PCR ran about 6 to 11 cycles. TCRdb fed the 5' RACE reads into MiXCR, producing one record per CDR3 protein. The table records hundreds of thousands of distinct CDR3 sequences, more than 45% of them present only once. V trimming: 5 bases; J trimming: 5 bases; junction bases outside the gene matches: 5. CDR1 SGHVS and CDR2 FNYEAQ come from the germline V gene. This CDR3 has 15 amino acids. These data are taken from a study of blood T cells in healthy people across ages. The overall study: Per every two T cells, about one barcoded beta molecule was captured by template switching. Points from the study as a whole: Possibly, changes in expanded clonotypes were confounded because donor CMV status was unknown.

The TCR originated in an elderly man in good health. The sequenced sample was blood. The rearrangement joins TRBV7-6 to TRBJ2-1; 11 nucleotides match TRBD2. CDR3 bases: TGTGCCAGCAGCATGGGACTAGCGGAGAACAATGAGCAGTTCTTC. Residues: CASSMGLAENNEQFF.